This T cell receptor beta chain was captured in a study of blood T cell repertoires in COVID-19 (TCRdb year 2020). Regarding the complete study: Collaborator samples came from the United States, Italy and Spain and covered acute and convalescent phases of COVID-19. Nearly every sample came with metadata listing a de-identified subject ID, COVID-19 status, age in years and sex. Samples were obtained from the ongoing ImmuneRACE study (first 160 participants) and from 950 to 1,500 subjects provided by 6 global collaborators. Where available, HLA class I and class II types were taken from metadata supplied by the sample provider and were not determined by assay-based typing. The repertoires were made available in a free public database intended to serve as a resource for research on the immune response to SARS-CoV-2. The prospective study material was composed of cDNA or gDNA derived from T cells, B-cell-depleted T cells, or PBMCs. The dataset comprised deeply sampled blood TCRbeta repertoires from subjects exposed to, actively infected with, or recovered from COVID-19.

Each collaborating institution followed its own protocols to collect whole blood in K2EDTA tubes. For TCRbeta analysis, collaborators shipped samples as frozen whole blood, isolated PBMCs, or DNA extracted from either of those sample types. The germline V gene encodes CDR1 SGHTA and CDR2 FQGNSA. The junction carries 13 bases between V and J, which are trimmed by 5 bases and 3 bases respectively. From the cysteine through the phenylalanine, the CDR3 covers 14 amino acids. Just CDR3 DNA is preserved here, 42 bases in frame from base 1. What the study reported, not specific to this receptor: How much clinical and demographic metadata was included differed by source and by participant, and the metadata was provided uncurated.

The immunoSEQ Assay, a bias-controlled multiplex PCR, was used to amplify TCRbeta CDR3 regions from genomic DNA. The published analysis was carried out like this. The number of nucleated cells in each sample was estimated by amplification of reference gene primers within the assay. Sequence reads were collapsed and filtered to measure the absolute abundance of every unique TCRbeta CDR3 rearrangement. For each sample, productive Simpson clonality was calculated by taking the square root of Simpson's diversity index across productive rearrangements. TCRdb obtained this table from immuneACCESS and retained in-frame rearrangements with V and J assigned. These tables miss some clones; where compared with another copy, unresolved V genes account for less than half of the shortfall, and the remainder is unexplained. The DNA was the basis for D and trimming; V, J and clone size are from that table. This sample has roughly 260,000 clones in its table, and 87% of those were observed once. The top ten hold over 2% of the sample.

With regard to this clone: Its antigen is currently not known. No qualities accompany the bases; no much larger clone lies one base away.

Sample: peripheral blood. The receptor comes from a woman aged 50 to 60 with acute or convalescent COVID-19. The chain employs TRBV7-2 and TRBJ2-5; the D gene is perhaps TRBD2, from 6 matching bases. DNA sequence: TGTGCCAGCAGCCTACTGGGGGGAAAAGAGACCCAGTACTTC. The resulting protein is CASSLLGGKETQYF. Supplemented by the reference TRBV7-2 and TRBJ2-5 proteins around the CDR3, the complete variable domain is GAGVSQSPSNKVTEKGKDVELRCDPISGHTALYWYRQSLGQGLEFLIYFQGNSAPDKSGLPSDRFSAERTGGSVSTLTIQRTQQEDSAVYLCASSLLGGKETQYFGPGTRLLVL.